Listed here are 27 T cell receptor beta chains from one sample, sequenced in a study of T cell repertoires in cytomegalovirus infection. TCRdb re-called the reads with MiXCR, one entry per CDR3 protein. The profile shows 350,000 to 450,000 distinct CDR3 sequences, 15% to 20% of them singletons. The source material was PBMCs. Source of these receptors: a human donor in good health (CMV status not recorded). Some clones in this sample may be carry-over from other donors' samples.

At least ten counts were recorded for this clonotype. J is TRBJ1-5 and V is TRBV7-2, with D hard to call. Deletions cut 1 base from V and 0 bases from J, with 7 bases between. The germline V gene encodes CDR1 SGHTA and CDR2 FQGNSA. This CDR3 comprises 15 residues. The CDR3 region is CASSLGAPSNQPQHF. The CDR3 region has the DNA TGTGCCAGCAGCTTAGGGGCCCCTAGCAATCAGCCCCAGCATTTT.

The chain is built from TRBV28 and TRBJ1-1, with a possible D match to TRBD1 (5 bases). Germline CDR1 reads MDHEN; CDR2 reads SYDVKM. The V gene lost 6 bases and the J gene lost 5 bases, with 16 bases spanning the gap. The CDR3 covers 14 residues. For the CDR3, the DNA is TGTGCCAGCAGCATCCACCGTGGGGGAACTGAAGCTTTCTTT. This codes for CASSIHRGGTEAFF.

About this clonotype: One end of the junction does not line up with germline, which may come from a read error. CDR3: CATSRAQGTQYF. CDR3 coding DNA: TGTGCCACCAGCAGAGCCCAAGGGACCCAGTACTTC. The genes are TRBV15 and TRBJ2-5; D is uncertain. Germline V gene sequence: CDR1 LNHNV, CDR2 YYDKDF (reference sequence). The CDR3 has 12 amino acids.

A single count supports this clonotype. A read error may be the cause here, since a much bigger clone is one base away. The CDR3 loop is CASSLWRTGYNVQFF. The CDR3 DNA reads TGTGCCAGCAGTTTATGGCGAACCGGGTACAATGTGCAGTTCTTC. The V and J genes are TRBV12-3 or TRBV12-4 and TRBJ2-1; D unclear. This CDR3 contains 15 residues.

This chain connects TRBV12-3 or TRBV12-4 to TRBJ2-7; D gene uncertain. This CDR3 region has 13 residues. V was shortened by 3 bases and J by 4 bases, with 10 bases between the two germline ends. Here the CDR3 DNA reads TGTGCCAGCAGTTTGATACGCGGTTACGAGCAGTACTTC. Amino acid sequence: CASSLIRGYEQYF.

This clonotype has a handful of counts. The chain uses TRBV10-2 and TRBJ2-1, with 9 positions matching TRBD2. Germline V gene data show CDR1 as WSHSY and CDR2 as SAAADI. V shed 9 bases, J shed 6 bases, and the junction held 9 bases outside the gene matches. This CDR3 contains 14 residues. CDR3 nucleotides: TGCGCCAGTAGAGGGGCGGGAGGGCCCAATGAGCAGTTCTTC. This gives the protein CASRGAGGPNEQFF.

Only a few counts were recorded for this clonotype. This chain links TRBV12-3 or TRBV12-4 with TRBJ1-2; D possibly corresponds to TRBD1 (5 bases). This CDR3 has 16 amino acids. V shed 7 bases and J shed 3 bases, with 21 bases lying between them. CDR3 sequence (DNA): TGTGCCAGCACAGTTTTCGGGGGACGCGGGTACTATGGCTACACCTTC. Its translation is CASTVFGGRGYYGYTF.

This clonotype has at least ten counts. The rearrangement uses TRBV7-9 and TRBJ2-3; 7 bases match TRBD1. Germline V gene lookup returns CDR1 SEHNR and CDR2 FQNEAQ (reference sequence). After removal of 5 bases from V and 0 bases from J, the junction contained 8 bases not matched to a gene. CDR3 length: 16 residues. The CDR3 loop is CASSPSGRGSTDTQYF. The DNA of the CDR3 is TGTGCCAGCAGCCCCAGCGGCAGGGGGAGCACAGATACGCAGTATTTT.

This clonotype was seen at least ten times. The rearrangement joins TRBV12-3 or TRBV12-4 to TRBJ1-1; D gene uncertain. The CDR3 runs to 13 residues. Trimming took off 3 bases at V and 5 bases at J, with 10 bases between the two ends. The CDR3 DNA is TGTGCCAGCAGTTTTAAGGGAGTTACTGAAGCTTTCTTT. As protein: CASSFKGVTEAFF.

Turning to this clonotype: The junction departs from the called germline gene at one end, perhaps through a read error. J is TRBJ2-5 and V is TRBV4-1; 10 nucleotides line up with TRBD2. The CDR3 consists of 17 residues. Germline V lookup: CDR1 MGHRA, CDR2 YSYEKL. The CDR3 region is CASSQDPNLAGEETQYF. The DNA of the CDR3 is TGTGCCAGCAGCCAAGATCCCAACCTAGCGGGGGAAGAGACCCAGTACTTC.

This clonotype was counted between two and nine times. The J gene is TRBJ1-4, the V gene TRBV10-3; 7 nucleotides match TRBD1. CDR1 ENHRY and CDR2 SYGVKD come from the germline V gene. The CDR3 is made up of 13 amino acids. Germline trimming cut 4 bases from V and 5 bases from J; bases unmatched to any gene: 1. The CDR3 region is CAISGRGNEKLFF. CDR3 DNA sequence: TGTGCCATCAGTGGCAGGGGGAATGAAAAACTGTTTTTT.

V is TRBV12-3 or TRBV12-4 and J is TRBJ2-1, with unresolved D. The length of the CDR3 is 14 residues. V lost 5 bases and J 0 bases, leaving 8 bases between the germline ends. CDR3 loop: CASSPENSYNEQFF. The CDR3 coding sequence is TGTGCCAGCAGTCCCGAAAACTCCTACAATGAGCAGTTCTTC.

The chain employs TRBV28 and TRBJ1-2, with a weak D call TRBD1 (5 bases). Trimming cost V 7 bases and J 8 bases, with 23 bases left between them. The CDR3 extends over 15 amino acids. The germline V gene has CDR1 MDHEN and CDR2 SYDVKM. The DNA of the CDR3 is TGTGCCAGCACCTCGCGGGGGGGATTGCCTGGCGGCTACACCTTC. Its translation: CASTSRGGLPGGYTF.

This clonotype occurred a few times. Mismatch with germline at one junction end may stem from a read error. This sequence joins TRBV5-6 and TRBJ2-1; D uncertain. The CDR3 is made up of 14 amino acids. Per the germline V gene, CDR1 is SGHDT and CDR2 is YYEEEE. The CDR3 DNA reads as TGTGCCAGCAGGTTGGTCGTGACCCCCAATGAGCAGTTCTTC. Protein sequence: CASRLVVTPNEQFF.

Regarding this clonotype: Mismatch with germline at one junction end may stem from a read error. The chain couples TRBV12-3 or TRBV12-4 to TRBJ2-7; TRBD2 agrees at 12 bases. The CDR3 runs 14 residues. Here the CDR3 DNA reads TGTGCCAGCAGTTTACTAGCGGGGGGGCACGAGGAGTACTTC. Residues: CASSLLAGGHEEYF.

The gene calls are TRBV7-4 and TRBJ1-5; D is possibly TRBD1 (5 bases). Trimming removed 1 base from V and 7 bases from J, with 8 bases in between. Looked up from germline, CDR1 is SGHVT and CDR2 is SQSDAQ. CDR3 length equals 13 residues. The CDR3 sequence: CASSLEAGQPQHF. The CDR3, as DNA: TGTGCCAGCAGCTTAGAGGCAGGGCAGCCCCAGCATTTT.

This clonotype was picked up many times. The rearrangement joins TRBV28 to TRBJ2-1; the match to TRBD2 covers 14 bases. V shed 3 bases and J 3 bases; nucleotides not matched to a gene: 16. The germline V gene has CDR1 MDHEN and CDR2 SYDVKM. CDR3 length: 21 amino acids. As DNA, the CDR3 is TGTGCCAGCAGTTTTGGTATGGGGACTAGCGGGGGAAGATACGGCTACAATGAGCAGTTCTTC. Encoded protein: CASSFGMGTSGGRYGYNEQFF.

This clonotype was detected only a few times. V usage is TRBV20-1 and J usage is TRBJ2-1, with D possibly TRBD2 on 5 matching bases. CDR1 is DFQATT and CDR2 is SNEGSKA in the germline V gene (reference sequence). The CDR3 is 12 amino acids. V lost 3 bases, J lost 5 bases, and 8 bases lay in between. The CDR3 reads CSASSGDNEQFF. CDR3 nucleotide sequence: TGCAGTGCTAGTTCCGGGGACAATGAGCAGTTCTTC.

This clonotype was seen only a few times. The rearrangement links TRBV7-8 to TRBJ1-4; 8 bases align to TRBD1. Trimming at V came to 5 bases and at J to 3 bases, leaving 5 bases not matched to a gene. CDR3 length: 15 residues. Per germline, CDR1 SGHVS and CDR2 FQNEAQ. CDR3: CASSTRTGPNEKLFF. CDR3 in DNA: TGTGCCAGCAGCACCAGGACAGGGCCTAATGAAAAACTGTTTTTT.

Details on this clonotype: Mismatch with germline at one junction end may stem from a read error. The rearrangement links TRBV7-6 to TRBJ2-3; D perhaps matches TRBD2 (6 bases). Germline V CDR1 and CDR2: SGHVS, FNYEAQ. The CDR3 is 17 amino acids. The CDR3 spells CASTLKFGGDPTDTQYF. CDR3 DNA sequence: TGTGCCAGCACCTTAAAATTTGGCGGGGACCCCACAGATACGCAGTATTTT. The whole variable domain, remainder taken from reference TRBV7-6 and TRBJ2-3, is GAGVSQSPRYKVTKRGQDVALRCDPISGHVSLYWYRQALGQGPEFLTYFNYEAQQDKSGLPNDRFSAERPEGSISTLTIQRTEQRDSAMYRCASTLKFGGDPTDTQYFGPGTRLTVL.

The CDR3 sequence is CASQFRRRGRPDTQYF. The CDR3 DNA reads as TGTGCCAGTCAGTTCCGTAGGCGGGGGCGGCCAGATACGCAGTATTTT. The chain combines TRBV28 with TRBJ2-3, with D perhaps TRBD2 (7 bases). CDR3 length: 16 amino acids. CDR1 and CDR2 from the germline V gene are MDHEN and SYDVKM. V was clipped by 9 bases and J by 4 bases, with 23 bases between them. Full variable domain (rest looked up from reference TRBV28 and TRBJ2-3): DVKVTQSSRYLVKRTGEKVFLECVQDMDHENMFWYRQDPGLGLRLIYFSYDVKMKEKGDIPEGYSVSREKKERFSLILESASTNQTSMYLCASQFRRRGRPDTQYFGPGTRLTVL.

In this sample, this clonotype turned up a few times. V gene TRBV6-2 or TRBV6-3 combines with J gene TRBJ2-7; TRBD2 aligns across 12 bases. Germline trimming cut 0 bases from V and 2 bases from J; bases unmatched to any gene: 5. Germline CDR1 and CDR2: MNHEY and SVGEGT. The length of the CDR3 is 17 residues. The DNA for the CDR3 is TGTGCCAGCAGTTACTCCACTAGCGGGAGGAGCACCTACGAGCAGTACTTC. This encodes CASSYSTSGRSTYEQYF.

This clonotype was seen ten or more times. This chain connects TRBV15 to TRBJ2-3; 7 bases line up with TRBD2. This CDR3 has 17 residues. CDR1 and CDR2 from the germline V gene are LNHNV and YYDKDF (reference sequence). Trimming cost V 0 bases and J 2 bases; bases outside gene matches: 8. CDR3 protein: CATSRDPQGLYTDTQYF. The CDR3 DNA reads TGTGCCACCAGCAGAGATCCCCAGGGACTATACACAGATACGCAGTATTTT.

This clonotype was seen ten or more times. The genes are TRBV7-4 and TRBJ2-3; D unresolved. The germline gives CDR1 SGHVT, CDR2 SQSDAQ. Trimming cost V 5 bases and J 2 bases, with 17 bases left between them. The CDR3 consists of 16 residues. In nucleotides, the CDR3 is TGTGCCAGCAGCCCCAACCGTGGCTGGACCACAGATACGCAGTATTTT. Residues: CASSPNRGWTTDTQYF. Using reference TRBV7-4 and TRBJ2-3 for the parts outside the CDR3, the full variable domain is GAGVSQSPRYKVAKRGRDVALRCDSISGHVTLYWYRQTLGQGSEVLTYSQSDAQRDKSGRPSGRFSAERPERSVSTLKIQRTEQGDSAVYLCASSPNRGWTTDTQYFGPGTRLTVL.

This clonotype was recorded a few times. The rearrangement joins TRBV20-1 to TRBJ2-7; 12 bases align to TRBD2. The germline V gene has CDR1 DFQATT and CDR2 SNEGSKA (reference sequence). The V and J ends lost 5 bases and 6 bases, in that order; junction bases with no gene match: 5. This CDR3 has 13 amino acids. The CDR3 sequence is CSAWTSGTVEQYF. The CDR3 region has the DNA TGCAGTGCTTGGACTAGCGGGACTGTCGAGCAGTACTTC.

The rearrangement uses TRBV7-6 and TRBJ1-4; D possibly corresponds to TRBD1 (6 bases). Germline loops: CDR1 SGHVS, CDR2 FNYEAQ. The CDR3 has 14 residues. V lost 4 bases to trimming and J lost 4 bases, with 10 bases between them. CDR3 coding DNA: TGTGCCAGCAGCTATGGACAGAATAATGAAAAACTGTTTTTT. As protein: CASSYGQNNEKLFF.

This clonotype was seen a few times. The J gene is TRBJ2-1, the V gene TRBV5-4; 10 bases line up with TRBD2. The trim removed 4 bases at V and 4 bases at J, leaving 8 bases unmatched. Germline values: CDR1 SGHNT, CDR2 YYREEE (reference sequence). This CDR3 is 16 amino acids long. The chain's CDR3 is CASSNLAGVVYNEQFF. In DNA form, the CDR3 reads TGTGCCAGCAGCAATCTAGCGGGAGTCGTATACAATGAGCAGTTCTTC.